This T cell receptor beta chain comes out of a study of T cells in Graves' hyperthyroidism and ophthalmopathy. The TCR beta CDR3 regions underwent amplification using RNA transcripts as the source. The primer set for the first-round RT-PCR of the TCR CDR3 was HTBI. TCRdb re-derived calls from the multiplex PCR reads in MiXCR, one entry per CDR3 protein. The sample has under 750,000 distinct CDR3 sequences; roughly a sixth are singletons. Study-level points and caveats: Stable hyperthyroidism and ophthalmopathy were separated using 13 V-J signatures.

V shed 10 bases, J shed 5 bases, and the junction held 12 bases outside the gene matches. The CDR3 contains 14 residues. The germline CDR1 and CDR2 sequences are MNHEY and SVGEGT. Hyperthyroidism patients were newly diagnosed, had disease duration under 2 months, and were aged 18 to 65 years. Every diagnosis used clinical symptoms, serum thyroxine and TRAb, thyroid ultrasound and orbital computed tomography. Comments on this clonotype: What it binds is not known.

This clonotype was sampled from a woman between 45 and 60 years old with Graves' hyperthyroidism that later progressed to Graves' ophthalmopathy. The rearrangement links TRBV6-2 or TRBV6-3 to TRBJ1-1; 8 bases fit TRBD1. The sample comprised blood. Here the CDR3 reads CATNRGGAWTEAFF. In DNA, the CDR3 is TGTGCCACTAACAGGGGGGGCGCGTGGACTGAAGCTTTCTTT.